The next 12 T cell receptor beta chains were all read from a single sample in a study of blood T cell repertoires in COVID-19 (dated by TCRdb to 2019 to 2021). Library preparation employed the immunoSEQ multiplex PCR assay. TCRdb's version of the immuneACCESS table is confined to in-frame rearrangements and falls short of the full clone set. An unresolved V gene accounts for under half of the shortfall where checked; the remainder is of unknown origin. The sample yields about 170,000 clones; around 91% were counted once. The top ten hold roughly 0.77% of the sample. Sequenced sample: PBMCs or T cells enriched from blood (not recorded which). The receptors come from a woman under 30 who had recovered from COVID-19.

The rearrangement joins TRBV28 to TRBJ1-4; TRBD1 aligns across 7 bases. This CDR3 spans 15 amino acids. Per germline, CDR1 MDHEN and CDR2 SYDVKM. V dropped 5 bases and J dropped 5; count of bases not matched to a gene: 8. The CDR3 region has the DNA TGTGCCAGCAGTGGAGCGACAGGGTTCAATGAAAAACTGTTTTTT. Encoded protein: CASSGATGFNEKLFF. The full variable domain, completed using reference TRBV28 and TRBJ1-4, is DVKVTQSSRYLVKRTGEKVFLECVQDMDHENMFWYRQDPGLGLRLIYFSYDVKMKEKGDIPEGYSVSREKKERFSLILESASTNQTSMYLCASSGATGFNEKLFFGSGTQLSVL.

The gene calls are TRBV19 and TRBJ2-3, with 9 bases lining up with TRBD2. CDR3 length equals 16 residues. CDR1 and CDR2 from the germline V gene are LNHDA and SQIVND (reference sequence). Germline trimming cut 2 bases from V and 4 bases from J; bases unmatched to any gene: 7. CDR3 region: CASSISASGIADTQYF. Here the CDR3 DNA reads TGTGCCAGTAGTATATCAGCTAGCGGGATCGCAGATACGCAGTATTTT.

This chain joins TRBV9 and TRBJ1-4; D unresolved. Germline V gene lookup returns CDR1 SGDLS and CDR2 YYNGEE. This CDR3 spans 15 amino acids. Trimming pared 4 bases from V and 8 bases from J, leaving 18 bases between. Here the CDR3 reads CASSLLATASEKLFF. As DNA, the CDR3 is TGTGCCAGCAGCCTACTCGCCACGGCTAGCGAAAAACTGTTTTTT.

V and J are TRBV4-3 and TRBJ2-7; weak D call: TRBD1 (5 bases). There are 14 residues in the CDR3. Trimming cost V 1 base and J 3 bases, with 10 bases left between them. CDR1 is LGHNA and CDR2 is YSLEER in the germline V gene. The DNA of the CDR3 is TGCGCCAGCAGCCAAGTAGGGCAGGGCTACGAGCAGTACTTC. Protein: CASSQVGQGYEQYF.

The rearrangement joins TRBV7-9 to TRBJ2-1, with D tentatively TRBD1 (6 bases). This CDR3 has 15 amino acids. Deletions cut 0 bases from V and 8 bases from J, with 14 bases between. Germline CDR1 is SEHNR and CDR2 is FQNEAQ (reference sequence). CDR3: CASSLAGQMGDEQFF. CDR3 sequence (DNA): TGTGCCAGCAGCTTAGCAGGACAGATGGGCGATGAGCAGTTCTTC.

The V gene is TRBV7-9, the J gene TRBJ2-3; 7 positions agree with TRBD2. CDR1 SEHNR and CDR2 FQNEAQ come from the germline V gene (reference sequence). After removal of 6 bases from V and 0 bases from J, the junction contained 12 bases not matched to a gene. The CDR3 has 17 residues. CDR3 residues: CASSPPPGGESTDTQYF. The CDR3 DNA reads TGTGCCAGCAGTCCACCCCCGGGGGGTGAGAGCACAGATACGCAGTATTTT. The complete variable domain, with remaining parts taken from reference TRBV7-9 and TRBJ2-3, reads DTGVSQNPRHKITKRGQNVTFRCDPISEHNRLYWYRQTLGQGPEFLTYFQNEAQLEKSRLLSDRFSAERPKGSFSTLEIQRTEQGDSAMYLCASSPPPGGESTDTQYFGPGTRLTVL.

The chain carries TRBV10-3 and TRBJ2-7, with D maybe TRBD1 (6 bases). This CDR3 comprises 13 residues. V lost 6 bases to trimming and J lost 1 base, with 10 bases between them. Germline V gives CDR1 ENHRY, CDR2 SYGVKD. CDR3: CAISRDKSYEQYF. The DNA for the CDR3 is TGTGCCATCAGCCGGGACAAGTCCTACGAGCAGTACTTC.

J is TRBJ1-5 and V is TRBV7-2; D remains ambiguous. From germline, CDR1 is SGHTA and CDR2 FQGNSA. The CDR3 has 14 residues. The V end was cut by 3 bases, the J end by 5 bases, with 11 bases between. CDR3 DNA sequence: TGTGCCAGCAGCTTCAGGCTCAGAGATCAGCCCCAGCATTTT. Amino acid sequence: CASSFRLRDQPQHF.

This chain links TRBV6-5 with TRBJ2-7, with TRBD2 matching 8 bases. Germline V gene sequence: CDR1 MNHEY, CDR2 SVGAGI. Germline trimming cut 2 bases from V and 1 base from J; bases unmatched to any gene: 4. The CDR3 is 15 residues long. CDR3 bases: TGTGCCAGCAGTTACCCCGCGGGAGGTTCCTACGAGCAGTACTTC. This gives the protein CASSYPAGGSYEQYF.

The V call is TRBV7-8, the J call TRBJ1-4; 8 nucleotides agree with TRBD1. Looked up from germline, CDR1 is SGHVS and CDR2 is FQNEAQ. The CDR3 consists of 15 residues. The J segment lost 8 bases and the V segment lost 5 bases, leaving 10 bases of the junction unmatched. Here the CDR3 reads CASSPETGAREKLFF. The CDR3 coding sequence is TGTGCCAGCAGCCCCGAGACAGGGGCTCGGGAAAAACTGTTTTTT.

The chain recombines TRBV28 with TRBJ1-1; TRBD1 agrees at 8 bases. The length of the CDR3 is 16 residues. Germline assignment: CDR1 MDHEN and CDR2 SYDVKM. Trimming cost V 2 bases and J 0 bases; bases outside gene matches: 5. CDR3 DNA sequence: TGTGCCAGCAGTTTACCTAGACAGGGGATGAACACTGAAGCTTTCTTT. It translates to CASSLPRQGMNTEAFF.

The CDR3, as DNA: TGTGCCAGCAGTCTACCTCTTCAGGGTCGGATCTTCTTC. Protein product: CASSLPLQGRIFF. The chain joins TRBV28 to TRBJ2-1; D might be TRBD1 (5 bases). Trimming took off 5 bases at V and 16 bases at J, with 21 bases between the two ends. Germline V gene lookup returns CDR1 MDHEN and CDR2 SYDVKM. The CDR3 runs to 13 residues.